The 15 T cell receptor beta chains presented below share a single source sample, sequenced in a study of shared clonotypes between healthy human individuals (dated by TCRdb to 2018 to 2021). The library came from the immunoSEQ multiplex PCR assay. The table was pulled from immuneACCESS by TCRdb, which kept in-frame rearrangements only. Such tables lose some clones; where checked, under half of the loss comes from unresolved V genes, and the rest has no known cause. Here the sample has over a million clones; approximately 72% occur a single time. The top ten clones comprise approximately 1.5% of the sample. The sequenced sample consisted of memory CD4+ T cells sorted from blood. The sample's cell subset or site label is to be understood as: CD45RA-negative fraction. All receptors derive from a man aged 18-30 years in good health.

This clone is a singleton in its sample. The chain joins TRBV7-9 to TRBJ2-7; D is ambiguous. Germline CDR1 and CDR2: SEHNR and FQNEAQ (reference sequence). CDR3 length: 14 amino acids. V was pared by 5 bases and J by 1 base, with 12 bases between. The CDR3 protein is CASSRASVSYEQYF. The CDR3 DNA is TGTGCCAGCAGCCGGGCCAGTGTTTCCTACGAGCAGTACTTC.

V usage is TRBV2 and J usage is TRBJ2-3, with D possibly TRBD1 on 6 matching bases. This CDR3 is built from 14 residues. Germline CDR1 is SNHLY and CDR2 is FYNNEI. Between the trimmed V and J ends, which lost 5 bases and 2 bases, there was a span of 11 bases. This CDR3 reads CASSTWTATDTQYF. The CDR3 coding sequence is TGTGCCAGCAGTACTTGGACAGCCACAGATACGCAGTATTTT.

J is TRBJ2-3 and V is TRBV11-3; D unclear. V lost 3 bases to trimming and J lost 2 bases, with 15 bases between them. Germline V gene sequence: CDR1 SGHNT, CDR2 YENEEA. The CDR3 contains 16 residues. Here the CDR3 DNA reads TGTGCCAGCAGCTTCGGTCGGAGCGCGGACACAGATACGCAGTATTTT. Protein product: CASSFGRSADTDTQYF. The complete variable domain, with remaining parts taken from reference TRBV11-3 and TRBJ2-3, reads EAGVVQSPRYKIIEKKQPVAFWCNPISGHNTLYWYLQNLGQGPELLIRYENEEAVDDSQLPKDRFSAERLKGVDSTLKIQPAELGDSAVYLCASSFGRSADTDTQYFGPGTRLTVL.

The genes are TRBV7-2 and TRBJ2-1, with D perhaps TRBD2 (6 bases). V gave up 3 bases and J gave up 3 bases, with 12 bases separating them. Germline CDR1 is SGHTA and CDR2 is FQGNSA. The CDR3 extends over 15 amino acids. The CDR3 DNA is TGTGCCAGCAGCTTCGGGGGAGTACGCTACAATGAGCAGTTCTTC. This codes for CASSFGGVRYNEQFF.

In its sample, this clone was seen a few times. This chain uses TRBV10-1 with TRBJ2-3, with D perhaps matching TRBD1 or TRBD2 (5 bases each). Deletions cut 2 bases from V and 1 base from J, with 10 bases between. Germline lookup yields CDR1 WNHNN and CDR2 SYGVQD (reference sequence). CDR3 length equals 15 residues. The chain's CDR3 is CASSEGGWGTDTQYF. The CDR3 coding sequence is TGCGCCAGCAGTGAGGGGGGTTGGGGCACAGATACGCAGTATTTT.

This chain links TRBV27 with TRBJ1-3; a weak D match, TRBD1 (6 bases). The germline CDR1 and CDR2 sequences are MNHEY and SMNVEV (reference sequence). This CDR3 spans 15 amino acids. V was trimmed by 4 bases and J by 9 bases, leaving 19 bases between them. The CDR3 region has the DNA TGTGCCAGCAGTTCGCACACGGGGGCTGGTCGCACCATATATTTT. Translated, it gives CASSSHTGAGRTIYF.

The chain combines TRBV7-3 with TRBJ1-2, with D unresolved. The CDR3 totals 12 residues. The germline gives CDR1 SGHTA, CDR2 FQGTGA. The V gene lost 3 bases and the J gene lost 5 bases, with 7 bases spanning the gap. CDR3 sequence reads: CASSLDKYGYTF. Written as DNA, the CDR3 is TGTGCCAGCAGCTTGGATAAATATGGCTACACCTTC.

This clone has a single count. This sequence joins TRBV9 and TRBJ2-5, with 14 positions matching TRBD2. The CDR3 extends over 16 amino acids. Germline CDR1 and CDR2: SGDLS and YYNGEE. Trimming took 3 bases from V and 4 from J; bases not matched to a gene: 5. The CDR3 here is CASSAGTSGGGETQYF. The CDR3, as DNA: TGTGCCAGCAGCGCCGGGACTAGCGGGGGTGGAGAGACCCAGTACTTC.

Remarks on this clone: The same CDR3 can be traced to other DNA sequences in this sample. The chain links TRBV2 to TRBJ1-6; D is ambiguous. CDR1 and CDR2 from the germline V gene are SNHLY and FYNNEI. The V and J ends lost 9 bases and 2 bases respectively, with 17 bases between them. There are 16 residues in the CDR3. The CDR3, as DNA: TGTGCCAGTAGTAAGGATGGGATACCCTATAATTCACCCCTCCACTTT. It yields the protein CASSKDGIPYNSPLHF. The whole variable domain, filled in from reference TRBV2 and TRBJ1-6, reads EPEVTQTPSHQVTQMGQEVILRCVPISNHLYFYWYRQILGQKVEFLVSFYNNEISEKSEIFDDQFSVERPDGSNFTLKIRSTKLEDSAMYFCASSKDGIPYNSPLHFGNGTRLTVT.

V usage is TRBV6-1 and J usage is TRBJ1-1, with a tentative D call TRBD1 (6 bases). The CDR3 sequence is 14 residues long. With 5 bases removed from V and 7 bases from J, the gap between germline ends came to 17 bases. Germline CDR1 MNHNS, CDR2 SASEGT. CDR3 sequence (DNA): TGTGCCAGCAGTACTATTCAGGGGCCCGTTGAAGCTTTCTTT. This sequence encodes CASSTIQGPVEAFF.

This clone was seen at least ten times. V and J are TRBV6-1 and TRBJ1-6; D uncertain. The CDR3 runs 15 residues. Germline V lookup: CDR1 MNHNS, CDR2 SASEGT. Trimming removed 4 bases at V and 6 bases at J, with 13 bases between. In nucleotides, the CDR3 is TGTGCCAGCAGTGTACTGGGGTATCCTAATTCACCCCTCCACTTT. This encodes CASSVLGYPNSPLHF.

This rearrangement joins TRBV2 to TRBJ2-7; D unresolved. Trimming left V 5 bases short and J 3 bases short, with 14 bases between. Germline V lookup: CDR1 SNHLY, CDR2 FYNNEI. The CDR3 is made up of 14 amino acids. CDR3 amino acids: CASSPRASSYEQYF. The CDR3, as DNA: TGTGCCAGCAGTCCTCGAGCCTCTAGCTACGAGCAGTACTTC.

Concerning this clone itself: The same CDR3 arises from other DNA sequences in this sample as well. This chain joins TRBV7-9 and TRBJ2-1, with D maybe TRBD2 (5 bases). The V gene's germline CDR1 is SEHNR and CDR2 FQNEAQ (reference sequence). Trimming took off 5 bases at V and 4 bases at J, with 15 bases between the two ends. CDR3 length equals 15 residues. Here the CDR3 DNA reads TGTGCCAGCAGCCGTACCAGCGGAAGTTACAATGAGCAGTTCTTC. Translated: CASSRTSGSYNEQFF.

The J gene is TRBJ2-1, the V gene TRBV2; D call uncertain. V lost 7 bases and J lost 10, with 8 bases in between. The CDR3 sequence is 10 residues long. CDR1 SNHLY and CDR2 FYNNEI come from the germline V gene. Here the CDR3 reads CASKAWEQFF. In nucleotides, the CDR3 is TGTGCCAGCAAGGCGTGGGAGCAGTTCTTC.

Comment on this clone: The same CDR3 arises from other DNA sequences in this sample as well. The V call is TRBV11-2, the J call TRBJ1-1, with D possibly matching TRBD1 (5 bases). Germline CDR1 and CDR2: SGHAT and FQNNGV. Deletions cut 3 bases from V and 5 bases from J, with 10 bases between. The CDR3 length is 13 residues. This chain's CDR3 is CASSLQGGTEAFF. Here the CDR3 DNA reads TGTGCCAGCAGCTTGCAGGGTGGTACTGAAGCTTTCTTT.